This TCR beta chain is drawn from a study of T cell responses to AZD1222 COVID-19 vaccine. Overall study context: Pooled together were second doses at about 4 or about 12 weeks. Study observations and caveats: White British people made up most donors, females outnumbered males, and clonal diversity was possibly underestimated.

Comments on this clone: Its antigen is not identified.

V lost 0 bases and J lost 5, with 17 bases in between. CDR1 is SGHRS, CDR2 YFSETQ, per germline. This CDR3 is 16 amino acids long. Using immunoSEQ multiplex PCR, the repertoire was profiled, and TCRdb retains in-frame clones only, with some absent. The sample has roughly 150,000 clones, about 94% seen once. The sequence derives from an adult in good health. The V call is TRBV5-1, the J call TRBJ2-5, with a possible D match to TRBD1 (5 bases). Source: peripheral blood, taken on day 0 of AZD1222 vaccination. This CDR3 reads CASSLGLGPPGETQYF. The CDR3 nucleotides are TGCGCCAGCAGCTTGGGTTTGGGGCCACCAGGGGAGACCCAGTACTTC.